One sample yielded the 16 T cell receptor beta chains listed below, sequenced in a study of PD-1 blockade in classical Hodgkin lymphoma. This table comes from immunoSEQ multiplex PCR, and its TCRdb copy is limited to in-frame clones, with some not included. Among more than 55,000 clones, approximately 90% were seen once, and the ten largest hold about 5.8%. Patients all relapsed after autologous stem cell transplantation, and there was variation in brentuximab vedotin exposure. The sequencing used peripheral blood mononuclear cells (PBMCs), collected before the second cycle of nivolumab. Receptors originate from a human donor with classical Hodgkin lymphoma.

This clone was seen a few times. The chain has TRBV18 and TRBJ1-1; D not resolved. V gave up 3 bases and J gave up 1 base, with 6 bases separating them. Germline V lookup: CDR1 KGHSH, CDR2 LQKENI. The CDR3 spans 13 residues. CDR3 DNA: TGTGCCAGCTCACCGCCGGCGAACACTGAAGCTTTCTTT. As protein: CASSPPANTEAFF.

This chain uses TRBV5-1 with TRBJ1-4; D unclear. Germline CDR1 SGHRS, CDR2 YFSETQ. Trimming left V 4 bases short and J 0 bases short, with 13 bases between. The CDR3 extends over 16 amino acids. In nucleotides, the CDR3 is TGCGCCAGCAGCCCGGGCAGCGCAGCAACTAATGAAAAACTGTTTTTT. This sequence encodes CASSPGSAATNEKLFF.

The chain carries TRBV7-9 and TRBJ1-6; unclear D gene. Trimming removed 2 bases from V and 9 bases from J, with 11 bases in between. This CDR3 is built from 14 residues. The germline V gene has CDR1 SEHNR and CDR2 FQNEAQ (reference sequence). The CDR3 region is CASSLPGNSSPLHF. The CDR3 nucleotides read TGTGCCAGCAGCTTACCTGGGAACAGTTCACCCCTCCACTTT.

The V call is TRBV5-1, the J call TRBJ1-1; D remains ambiguous. Germline CDR1 SGHRS, CDR2 YFSETQ. This CDR3 comprises 13 residues. Trimming removed 4 bases from V and 4 bases from J, with 11 bases in between. The CDR3 here is CASSERVVTEAFF. The CDR3 nucleotides read TGCGCCAGCAGCGAGAGGGTGGTCACTGAAGCTTTCTTT.

The rearrangement uses TRBV5-1 and TRBJ2-3; no clear D gene. CDR3 size: 15 residues. Per the germline V gene, CDR1 is SGHRS and CDR2 is YFSETQ. Trimming took 4 bases from V and 0 from J, leaving 12 bases between them. The CDR3, as DNA: TGCGCCAGCAGCATCGACGTGCCGAGCACAGATACGCAGTATTTT. Protein product: CASSIDVPSTDTQYF.

The rearrangement uses TRBV6-6 and TRBJ2-3; D is unclear. Germline V CDR1 and CDR2: MNHNY, SVGAGI (reference sequence). CDR3 length: 12 residues. V lost 5 bases and J lost 3, with 6 bases in between. CDR3: CASSGGTDTQYF. The CDR3 DNA reads TGTGCCAGCAGTGGTGGGACAGATACGCAGTATTTT.

This chain joins TRBV5-1 and TRBJ2-3, with TRBD2 as a possible D gene (5 bases). CDR1 and CDR2 (germline): SGHRS, YFSETQ. The V gene lost 4 bases and the J gene lost 3 bases, with 15 bases spanning the gap. The CDR3 has 15 residues. For the CDR3, the DNA is TGCGCCAGCAGCCGGAGGATGGTGGAAACAGATACGCAGTATTTT. Protein: CASSRRMVETDTQYF. The variable domain in full, with the rest retrieved from reference TRBV5-1 and TRBJ2-3, is KAGVTQTPRYLIKTRGQQVTLSCSPISGHRSVSWYQQTPGQGLQFLFEYFSETQRNKGNFPGRFSGRQFSNSRSEMNVSTLELGDSALYLCASSRRMVETDTQYFGPGTRLTVL.

The gene calls are TRBV7-8 and TRBJ1-5; D is undetermined. Per germline, CDR1 SGHVS and CDR2 FQNEAQ. The CDR3 runs to 13 residues. V was trimmed by 5 bases and J by 4 bases, leaving 9 bases between them. CDR3 sequence reads: CASSMGANQPQHF. CDR3 nucleotides: TGTGCCAGCAGCATGGGCGCAAATCAGCCCCAGCATTTT.

The V call is TRBV7-9, the J call TRBJ1-5, with D possibly being TRBD1 (5 bases). Deletions cut 2 bases from V and 6 bases from J, with 8 bases between. The CDR3 spans 13 residues. Germline V lookup: CDR1 SEHNR, CDR2 FQNEAQ (reference sequence). In DNA, the CDR3 is TGTGCCAGCAGCTTAAACGGGGGTCAGCCCCAGCATTTT. Its protein product is CASSLNGGQPQHF.

The chain recombines TRBV6-6 with TRBJ1-4; 9 positions match TRBD1. V dropped 6 bases and J dropped 14; count of bases not matched to a gene: 13. Looked up from germline, CDR1 is MNHNY and CDR2 is SVGAGI (reference sequence). The CDR3 runs to 14 residues. For the CDR3, the DNA is TGTGCCAGCAGACGAGACAGGGGGACTATGCGGCTGTTTTTT. It translates to CASRRDRGTMRLFF.

The chain joins TRBV5-1 to TRBJ2-7; the match to TRBD1 covers 8 bases. Germline assignment: CDR1 SGHRS and CDR2 YFSETQ. J lost 0 bases, V lost 5 bases, and 4 bases had no gene match. The CDR3 consists of 14 residues. The CDR3 DNA reads as TGCGCCAGCAGTCGGACAGGGACCTCCTACGAGCAGTACTTC. Translating it yields CASSRTGTSYEQYF.

The V and J genes are TRBV5-1 and TRBJ2-5; D call uncertain. This CDR3 comprises 13 residues. Trimming removed 3 bases from V and 5 bases from J, with 11 bases in between. Germline V gene sequence: CDR1 SGHRS, CDR2 YFSETQ. The CDR3 nucleotides are TGCGCCAGCAGCTCCCCCTCTCAGGAGACCCAGTACTTC. Translating it yields CASSSPSQETQYF.

The chain recombines TRBV25-1 with TRBJ2-5; 10 bases are shared with TRBD2. Germline lookup yields CDR1 MGHDK and CDR2 SYGVNS. With 7 bases clipped from V and 5 bases from J, the junction kept 13 bases outside the gene matches. This CDR3 has 16 residues. The CDR3 loop reads CASNPDISGGPETQYF. CDR3 nucleotide sequence: TGTGCCAGCAATCCGGATATTAGCGGGGGGCCGGAGACCCAGTACTTC.

This clone turned up a few times. The chain recombines TRBV7-9 with TRBJ2-7, with D perhaps matching TRBD1 (6 bases). The ends were cut back, 0 bases at V and 1 base at J, with 7 bases in the middle. Germline CDR1 reads SEHNR; CDR2 reads FQNEAQ (reference sequence). The CDR3 has 14 residues. As DNA, the CDR3 is TGTGCCAGCAGCTTAGCGGGGACATCCTACGAGCAGTACTTC. Translated, it gives CASSLAGTSYEQYF.

The genes are TRBV6-6 and TRBJ1-4, with D uncertain. CDR1 is MNHNY, CDR2 SVGAGI, per germline (reference sequence). This CDR3 comprises 14 residues. Trimming shortened V by 6 bases and J by 2 bases, and 10 bases separated the two germline ends. The CDR3, as DNA: TGTGCCAGCAGCCTCTTGTTGACTAATGAAAAACTGTTTTTT. Protein sequence: CASSLLLTNEKLFF.

Note on this clone: Other DNA sequences from this sample encode an identical CDR3 as well. V is TRBV2 and J is TRBJ1-1; D is unresolved. V gave up 6 bases and J gave up 5 bases, with 13 bases separating them. The CDR3 is 13 amino acids. Looked up from germline, CDR1 is SNHLY and CDR2 is FYNNEI. CDR3 sequence: CASSPPPVTEAFF. The CDR3, as DNA: TGTGCCAGCAGCCCGCCGCCGGTTACTGAAGCTTTCTTT.